The present entry profiles one T cell receptor (beta chain) with its context. No antigen is known for it. The record has no base qualities; no much larger clone is one base away. The data are from a study of sequential checkpoint blockade in melanoma (dated by TCRdb to between 2018 and 2021). About the study as a whole: In a 1:1 randomization, patients received either first-line nivolumab then ipilimumab (arm A) or ipilimumab then nivolumab (arm B). Maintenance nivolumab was given following each of the two trial sequences.

Per the publication, the treatment or condition label means: randomized to nivolumab then ipilimumab (arm A) or the reverse (arm B). None of the trial patients had been given prior DNA-damaging chemotherapy. On a FACS Aria II flow cytometer, live CD3+CD8+ cells that were negative for CD19 and CD56 were sorted from thawed PBMCs. Samples were obtained from patients with melanoma enrolled in CheckMate 064, a randomized, open-label phase II trial of sequential checkpoint blockade. Peripheral blood mononuclear cells were obtained through leukapheresis, purified using Ficoll-Paque, and frozen in human serum containing approximately 9.1% DMSO. Purity of sorted blood CD3+CD8+ cells was verified at >98% immediately after sorting, followed by DNA extraction. Points the paper makes about the study in general: Validation of the response-prediction model combining TCR metrics and mutation burden is needed in larger, independent patient cohorts.

TCRbeta CDR3 regions were immunosequenced from genomic DNA with the immunoSEQ Assay. Before high-throughput sequencing, the genomic DNA was amplified using bias-controlled multiplex PCR. For the original study's pipeline: To quantify the absolute abundance of each unique TCRbeta CDR3 region, the sequences were collapsed and filtered. Clonality, defined as 1 minus Pielou's evenness, was calculated using only productive rearrangements. A previously published method was used to identify clones whose frequencies were significantly greater in on-treatment samples than in baseline samples. TCRdb stores this immuneACCESS table with in-frame sequences only. Part of the clones is absent; in the studies checked, under half of the shortfall reflects unresolved V genes, and no reason is known for the rest. V and J calls and clone size are given by that table; D and trimming were obtained from the DNA. Here the sample has over 25,000 clones; roughly 77% occur a single time. The top ten constitute about 14% of the sample.

The germline V gene encodes CDR1 LNHDA and CDR2 SQIVND (reference sequence). From its cysteine to its phenylalanine, the CDR3 spans 14 amino acids. The kept DNA is CDR3 alone, 42 bases in frame from the first base. V and J are trimmed by 3 bases and 3 bases, and the gene matches miss 4 bases of the junction. The TCR comes from a human donor with melanoma. The chain is assembled from TRBV19 and TRBJ1-2, with 7 junctional bases fitting TRBD1. The material was CD8+ T cells sorted from blood (inferred from file names), obtained from a patient given nivolumab and ipilimumab in sequence. Read as DNA, the sequence is TGTGCCAGTAGTATTTACGACAGGGACTATGGCTACACCTTC. Its translation reads: CASSIYDRDYGYTF.